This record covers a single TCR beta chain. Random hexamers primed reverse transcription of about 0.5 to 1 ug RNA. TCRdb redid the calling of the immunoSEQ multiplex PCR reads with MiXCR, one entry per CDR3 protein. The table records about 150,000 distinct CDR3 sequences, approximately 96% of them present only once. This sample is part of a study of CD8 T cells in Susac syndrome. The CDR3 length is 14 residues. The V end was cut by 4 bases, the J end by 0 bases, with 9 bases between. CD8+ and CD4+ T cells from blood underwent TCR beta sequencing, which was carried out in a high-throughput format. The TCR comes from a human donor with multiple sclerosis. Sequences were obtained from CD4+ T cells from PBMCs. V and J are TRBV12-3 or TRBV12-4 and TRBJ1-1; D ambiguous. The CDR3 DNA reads TGTGCCAGCAGTTACAGCTTCATGAACACTGAAGCTTTCTTT. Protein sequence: CASSYSFMNTEAFF.